The sequence of this T cell receptor (beta chain) was determined in a study of T cells in Graves' hyperthyroidism and ophthalmopathy (dated by TCRdb to 2018 to 2020). For context, the study as a whole: A discovery cohort of approximately 100 patients, approximately 45 with Graves' ophthalmopathy and about 58 with stable Graves' hyperthyroidism, was used to find distinguishing TCR V-J signatures. Whether ophthalmopathy could be predicted prospectively was tested in an independent validation cohort made up of under 20 hyperthyroidism patients plus 17 patients who later progressed to ophthalmopathy. For training and testing, the approximately 92 patients in the discovery cohort were randomly divided in a 7:3 ratio. In addition, the study compared T-cell repertoires in thyroid tissue and in blood from roughly six Graves' hyperthyroidism patients. After sampling, hyperthyroidism patients received methimazole starting at 30 mg daily, and ophthalmopathy patients received high-dose intravenous methylprednisolone. The paper reports TCR Vbeta CDR3 sequencing of over 120 peripheral blood samples: 43 ophthalmopathy, about 75 hyperthyroidism and 17 progressor patients.

A patient counted as having stable Graves' hyperthyroidism if no progression to ophthalmopathy occurred over 18 months of follow-up. Hyperthyroidism patients were aged 18 to 65 years and newly diagnosed, with disease duration of less than 2 months. Patients with uncontrolled infections, other autoimmune diseases, pregnancy or lactation were excluded. Diagnoses were established on the basis of clinical symptoms, serum thyroxine and TRAb, thyroid ultrasound, and orbital computed tomography. Trizol reagent was used to extract total RNA, and RNA quality was then checked on an Agilent 2100 Bioanalyzer. General study outcomes and caveats: Most expanded thyroid clonotypes (frequency above 0.001) were also found in blood, which suggests that blood repertoires may mirror thyroid immune responses. A 13 V-J signature model separated ophthalmopathy from stable hyperthyroidism, with approximately 87% sensitivity and 81.08% specificity in cross-validation and 80%/75% in testing. No statistical method was used to set the sample size in advance, and investigators knew the group allocation. During validation, the model predicted progression to ophthalmopathy a median of about 5.9 months ahead of onset, with approximately 71% sensitivity and under 85% specificity.

This clonotype was counted at least ten times. Its antigen is unknown. Base-call qualities are not available, and no considerably larger clone is one nucleotide away. TCR beta CDR3 regions were amplified from RNA transcripts. A first-round RT-PCR of the TCR CDR3 used the HTBI primer set with the Qiagen OneStep RT-PCR kit. A second multiplex PCR round built the libraries, followed by size selection and purification. The libraries were sequenced on an Illumina HiSeq2000 using paired-end 100 bp reads. The authors' analysis ran thus. SOAPnuke was used to process the raw data, removing reads that contained adapters or uncalled bases, had a mean Phred below 15, or lacked an exact match to the constant primer or identifier. COPE v1.2.5 was used to merge high-quality paired reads, and clonotypes were defined as unique nucleotide sequences. MiTCR v1.1 was used to align clonotypes to the IMGT TRBV, TRBD and TRBJ reference segments. Only V-J combinations with frequency above 0.0001, covering 99.2% of repertoires, were analysed. A TCS score was defined as the ratio between F50 (clonal expansion) and ExV (chaos), using BLOSUM62-based TCRdist between CDR3 peptides within each V-J. Welch's t-statistics and random forest reduced around 520 V-J features to 13, which were used in a naive Bayes classifier (R e1071). TCRdb itself trimmed the public reads at Q25 with fastp, ran MiXCR and retained productive beta chains. Rows with a matching CDR3 protein are joined into one entry that keeps the most common DNA and genes. TCRdb, not the original authors, processed these V and J calls. A total of hundreds of thousands of distinct CDR3 sequences appear in this sample, approximately 44% of them only once. The ten biggest clones cover just over 8% of the sample.

CDR1 SNHLY and CDR2 FYNNEI were looked up in the germline V gene. The CDR3 runs 14 amino acids, cysteine and phenylalanine included. Kept here is only the CDR3 DNA, which spans 42 bases and is read in frame from base 1. V and J are truncated by 7 bases and 2 bases respectively, leaving an intervening sequence of 12 bases. The receptor's source is a woman aged 18-30 years with Graves' hyperthyroidism. Donor details come from another sample of the same person, matched by shared clones. The rearrangement combines TRBV2 with TRBJ1-3; the D gene cannot be resolved reliably. The sample comprised peripheral blood or thyroid tissue (not recorded which). The CDR3 protein is CASTQMATGNTIYF. The base sequence is TGTGCCAGCACGCAGATGGCAACTGGAAACACCATATATTTT.